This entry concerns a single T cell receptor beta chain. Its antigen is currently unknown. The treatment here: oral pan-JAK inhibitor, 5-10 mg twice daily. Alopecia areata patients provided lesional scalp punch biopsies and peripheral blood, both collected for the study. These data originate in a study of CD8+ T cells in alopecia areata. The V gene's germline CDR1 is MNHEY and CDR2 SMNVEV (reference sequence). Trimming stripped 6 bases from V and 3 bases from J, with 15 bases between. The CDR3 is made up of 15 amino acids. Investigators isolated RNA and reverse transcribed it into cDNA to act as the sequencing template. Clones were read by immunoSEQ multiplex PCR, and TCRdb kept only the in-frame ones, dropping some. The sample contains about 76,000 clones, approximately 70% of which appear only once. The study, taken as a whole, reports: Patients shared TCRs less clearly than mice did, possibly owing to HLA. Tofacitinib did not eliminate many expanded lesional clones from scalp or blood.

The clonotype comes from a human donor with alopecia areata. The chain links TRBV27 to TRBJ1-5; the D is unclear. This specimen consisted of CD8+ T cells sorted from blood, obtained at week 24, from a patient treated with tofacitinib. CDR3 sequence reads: CASSPRQGINQPQHF. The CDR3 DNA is TGTGCCAGCAGCCCGCGACAAGGAATCAATCAGCCCCAGCATTTT.